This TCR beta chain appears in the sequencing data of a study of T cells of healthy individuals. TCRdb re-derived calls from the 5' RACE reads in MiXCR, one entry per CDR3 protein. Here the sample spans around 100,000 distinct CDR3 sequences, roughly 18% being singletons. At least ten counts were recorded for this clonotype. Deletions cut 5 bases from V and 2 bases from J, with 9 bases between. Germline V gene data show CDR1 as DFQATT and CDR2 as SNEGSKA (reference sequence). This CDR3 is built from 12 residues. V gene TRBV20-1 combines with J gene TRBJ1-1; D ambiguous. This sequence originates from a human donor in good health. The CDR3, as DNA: TGCAGTGCTCTCTTCCGAAACACTGAAGCTTTCTTT. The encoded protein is CSALFRNTEAFF.